Listed here is a single T cell receptor beta chain. Antigen unknown. These data are taken from a study of shared clonotypes between healthy human individuals. Notes on the study in general: The study found about 5% of naive CD4 clonotypes shared across a few donors.

TCRdb's copy holds only in-frame clones and misses some; the assay was immunoSEQ multiplex PCR. There are hundreds of thousands of clones in the sample; around 67% occur only once, and more than 1.5% lies in the top ten. The germline V gene encodes CDR1 SGHRS and CDR2 YFSETQ. The CDR3 loop spans 20 amino acids. Trimming cost V 3 bases and J 0 bases; bases outside gene matches: 13. The TCR was taken from a young woman in good health. The specimen was memory CD4+ T cells sorted from blood. The subset: CD45RA-negative fraction. The rearrangement joins TRBV5-1 to TRBJ2-7; 15 bases fit TRBD2. Here the CDR3 reads CASSSRSGTSGRPSSYEQYF. The CDR3 DNA follows: TGCGCCAGCAGCTCGCGCTCGGGGACTAGCGGGAGGCCGAGCTCCTACGAGCAGTACTTC.